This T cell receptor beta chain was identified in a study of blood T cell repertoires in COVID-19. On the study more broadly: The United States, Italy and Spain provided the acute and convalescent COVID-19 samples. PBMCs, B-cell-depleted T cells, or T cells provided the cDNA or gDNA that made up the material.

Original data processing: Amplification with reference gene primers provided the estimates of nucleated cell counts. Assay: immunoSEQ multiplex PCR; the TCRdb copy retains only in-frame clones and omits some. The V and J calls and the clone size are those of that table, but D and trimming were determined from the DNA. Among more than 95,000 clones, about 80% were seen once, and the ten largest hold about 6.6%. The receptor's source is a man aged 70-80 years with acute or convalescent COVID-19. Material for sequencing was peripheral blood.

The CDR3 nucleotides are TGCAGCGTTAAGACAGGGGGCGTCGAGCAGTACTTC. This gives the protein CSVKTGGVEQYF. The chain couples TRBV29-1 to TRBJ2-7; 10 nucleotides line up with TRBD1. Germline assignment: CDR1 SQVTM and CDR2 ANQGSEA. V trimming: 5 bases; J trimming: 6 bases; junction bases outside the gene matches: 4. The CDR3 consists of 12 residues.